Listed here are 4 T cell receptor beta chains from one sample, sequenced in a study of shared clonotypes between healthy human individuals. Positively selected for CCR7, the CD45RO-negative cells used as naive CD8 cells excluded terminally differentiated effector memory CD45RA+ cells. Sequenced by immunoSEQ multiplex PCR; TCRdb stores in-frame clones only, minus some. The sample yields about 2 million clones, approximately 94% seen once. Sequences were obtained from naive CD8+ T cells sorted from blood. These receptors were collected from a man between 18 and 35 years old in good health.

The chain combines TRBV6-5 with TRBJ2-1, with D maybe TRBD2 (5 bases). The CDR3 spans 15 residues. Germline values: CDR1 MNHEY, CDR2 SVGAGI. V shed 4 bases and J shed 4 bases, with 14 bases lying between them. The CDR3: CASSWRAEGYNEQFF. The DNA for the CDR3 is TGTGCCAGCAGTTGGAGAGCGGAAGGGTACAATGAGCAGTTCTTC.

The CDR3 DNA sequence: TGTGCCAGCAGCTTACAATCTAGCACAGATACGCAGTATTTT. Translation gives CASSLQSSTDTQYF. The chain couples TRBV7-9 to TRBJ2-3, with no clear D. Trimming took off 2 bases at V and 0 bases at J, with 6 bases between the two ends. CDR3 length: 14 residues. Germline V gene data show CDR1 as SEHNR and CDR2 as FQNEAQ (reference sequence).

The chain recombines TRBV7-9 with TRBJ2-5; D unresolved. The CDR3 is made up of 15 amino acids. The V end lost 2 bases, the J end lost 0 bases, and 10 bases lay between the germline ends. In germline, CDR1 is SEHNR, CDR2 FQNEAQ (reference sequence). The CDR3 DNA is TGTGCCAGCAGCTTATGGATCTCGTACCAAGAGACCCAGTACTTC. It codes for CASSLWISYQETQYF.

The chain carries TRBV27 and TRBJ2-1, with TRBD1 matching over 12 bases. The CDR3 consists of 14 residues. The V and J ends lost 7 bases and 7 bases, in that order; junction bases with no gene match: 5. The germline CDR1 and CDR2 sequences are MNHEY and SMNVEV (reference sequence). The CDR3 spells CASTLGQGANEQFF. The CDR3 DNA sequence: TGTGCCAGCACCCTGGGACAGGGGGCGAATGAGCAGTTCTTC.